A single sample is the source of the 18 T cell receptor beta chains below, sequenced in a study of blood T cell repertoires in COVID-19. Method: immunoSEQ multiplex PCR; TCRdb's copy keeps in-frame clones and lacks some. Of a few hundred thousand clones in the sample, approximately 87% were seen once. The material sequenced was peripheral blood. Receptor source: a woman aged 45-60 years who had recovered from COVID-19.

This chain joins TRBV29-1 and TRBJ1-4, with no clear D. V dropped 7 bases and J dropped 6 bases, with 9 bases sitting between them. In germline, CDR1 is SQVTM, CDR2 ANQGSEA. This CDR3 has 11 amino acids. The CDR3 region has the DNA TGCAGCGGACGGACTGATGAAAAACTGTTTTTT. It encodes CSGRTDEKLFF. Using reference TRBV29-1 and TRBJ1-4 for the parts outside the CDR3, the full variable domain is SAVISQKPSRDICQRGTSLTIQCQVDSQVTMMFWYRQQPGQSLTLIATANQGSEATYESGFVIDKFPISRPNLTFSTLTVSNMSPEDSSIYLCSGRTDEKLFFGSGTQLSVL.

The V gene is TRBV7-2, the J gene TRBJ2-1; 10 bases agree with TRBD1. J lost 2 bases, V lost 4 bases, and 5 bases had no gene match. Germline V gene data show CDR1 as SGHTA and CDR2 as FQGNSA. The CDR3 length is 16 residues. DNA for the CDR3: TGTGCCAGCAGCTCAAGGACAGGGGGGGCCTACAATGAGCAGTTCTTC. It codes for CASSSRTGGAYNEQFF.

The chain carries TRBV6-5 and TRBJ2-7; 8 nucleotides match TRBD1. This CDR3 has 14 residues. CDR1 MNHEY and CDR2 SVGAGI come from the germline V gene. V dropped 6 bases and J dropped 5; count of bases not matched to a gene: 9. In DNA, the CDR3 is TGTGCCAGCAGCTCCGACAGGGGTTACCACGAGCAGTACTTC. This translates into CASSSDRGYHEQYF.

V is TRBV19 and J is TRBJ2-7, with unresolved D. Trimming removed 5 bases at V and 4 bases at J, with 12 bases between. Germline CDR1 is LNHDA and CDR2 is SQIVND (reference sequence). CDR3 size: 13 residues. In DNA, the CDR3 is TGTGCCAGTAGTTTCTCCGAGCTGTACGAGCAGTACTTC. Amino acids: CASSFSELYEQYF.

The CDR3, as DNA: TGTGCCATCAGTGAGGTCGGGTTCACCTCTGGAAACACCATATATTTT. As protein: CAISEVGFTSGNTIYF. The genes are TRBV10-3 and TRBJ1-3; the D is unclear. Germline loops: CDR1 ENHRY, CDR2 SYGVKD. This CDR3 has 16 residues. Trimming cost V 2 bases and J 0 bases, with 11 bases left between them.

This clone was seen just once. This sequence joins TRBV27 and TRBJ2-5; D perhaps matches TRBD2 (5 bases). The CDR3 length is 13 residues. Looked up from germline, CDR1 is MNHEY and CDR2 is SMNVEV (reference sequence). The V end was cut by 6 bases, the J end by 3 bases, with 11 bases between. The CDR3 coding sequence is TGTGCCAGCAGGGGGAGAGTGGAAGAGACCCAGTACTTC. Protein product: CASRGRVEETQYF.

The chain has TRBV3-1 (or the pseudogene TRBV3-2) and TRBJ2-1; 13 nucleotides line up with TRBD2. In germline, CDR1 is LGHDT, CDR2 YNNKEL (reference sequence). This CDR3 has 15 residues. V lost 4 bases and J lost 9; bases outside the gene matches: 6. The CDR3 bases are TGTGCCAGCAGCCCTCGGACTAGCGGGAGAGCTGAGCAGTTCTTC. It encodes CASSPRTSGRAEQFF.

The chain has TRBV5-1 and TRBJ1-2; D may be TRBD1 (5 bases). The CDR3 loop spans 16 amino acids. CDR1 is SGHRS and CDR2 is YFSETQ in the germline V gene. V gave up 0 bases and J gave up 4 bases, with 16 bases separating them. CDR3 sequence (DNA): TGCGCCAGCAGCTTGGAATCTGGGGCGCTACCCTATGGCTACACCTTC. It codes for CASSLESGALPYGYTF.

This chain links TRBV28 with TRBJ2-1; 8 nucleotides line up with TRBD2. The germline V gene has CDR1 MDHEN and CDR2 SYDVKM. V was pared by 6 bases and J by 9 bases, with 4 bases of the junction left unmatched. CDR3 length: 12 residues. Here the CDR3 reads CASSLAGFEQFF. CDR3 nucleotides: TGTGCCAGCAGCCTAGCGGGTTTTGAGCAGTTCTTC. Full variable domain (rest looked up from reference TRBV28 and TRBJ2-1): DVKVTQSSRYLVKRTGEKVFLECVQDMDHENMFWYRQDPGLGLRLIYFSYDVKMKEKGDIPEGYSVSREKKERFSLILESASTNQTSMYLCASSLAGFEQFFGPGTRLTVL.

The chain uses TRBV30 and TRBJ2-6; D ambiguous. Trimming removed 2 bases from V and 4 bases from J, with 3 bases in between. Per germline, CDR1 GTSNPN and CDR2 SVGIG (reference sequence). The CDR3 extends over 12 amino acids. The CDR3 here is CAWSLGANVLTF. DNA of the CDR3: TGTGCCTGGAGTCTCGGGGCCAACGTCCTGACTTTC.

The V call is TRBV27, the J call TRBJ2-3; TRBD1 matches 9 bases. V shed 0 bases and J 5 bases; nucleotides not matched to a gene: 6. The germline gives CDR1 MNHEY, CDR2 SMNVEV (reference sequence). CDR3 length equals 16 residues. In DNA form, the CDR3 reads TGTGCCAGCAGTTTATCGGTAGGGACAGGGAGAGATACGCAGTATTTT. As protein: CASSLSVGTGRDTQYF.

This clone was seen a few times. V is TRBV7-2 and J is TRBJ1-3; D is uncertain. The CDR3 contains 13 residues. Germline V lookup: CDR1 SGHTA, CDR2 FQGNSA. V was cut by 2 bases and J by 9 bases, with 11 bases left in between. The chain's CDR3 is CASSLTREATIYF. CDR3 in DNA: TGTGCCAGCAGCTTAACTCGGGAGGCCACCATATATTTT.

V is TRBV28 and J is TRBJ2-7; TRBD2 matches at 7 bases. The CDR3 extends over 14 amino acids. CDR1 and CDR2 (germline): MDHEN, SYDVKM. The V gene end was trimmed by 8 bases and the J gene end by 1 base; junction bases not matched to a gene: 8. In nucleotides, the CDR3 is TGTGCCAGCGGGGGGAGGGACTTTTCCTACGAGCAGTACTTC. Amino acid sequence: CASGGRDFSYEQYF.

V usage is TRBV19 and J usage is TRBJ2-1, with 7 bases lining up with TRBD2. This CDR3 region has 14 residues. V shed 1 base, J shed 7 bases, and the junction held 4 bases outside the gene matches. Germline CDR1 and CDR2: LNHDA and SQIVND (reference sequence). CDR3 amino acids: CASSIVGTMNEQFF. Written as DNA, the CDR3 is TGTGCCAGTAGTATAGTAGGGACTATGAATGAGCAGTTCTTC.

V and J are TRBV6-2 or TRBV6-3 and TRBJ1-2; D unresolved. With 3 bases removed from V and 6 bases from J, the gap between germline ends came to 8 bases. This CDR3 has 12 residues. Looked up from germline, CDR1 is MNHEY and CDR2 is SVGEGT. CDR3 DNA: TGTGCCAGCAGTTATTATGCGGATGGCTACACCTTC. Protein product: CASSYYADGYTF.

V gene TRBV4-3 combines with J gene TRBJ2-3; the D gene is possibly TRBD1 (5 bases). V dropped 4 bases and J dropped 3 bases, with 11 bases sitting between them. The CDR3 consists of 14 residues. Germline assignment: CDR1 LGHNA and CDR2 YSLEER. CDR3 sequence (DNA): TGCGCCAGCAGCCGATGGCCAGGGACAGATACGCAGTATTTT. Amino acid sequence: CASSRWPGTDTQYF.

In nucleotides, the CDR3 is TGTGCCAGCAGCTCCCAACTAGGCCCGGGAGAGACCCAGTACTTC. This gives the protein CASSSQLGPGETQYF. The rearrangement uses TRBV7-2 and TRBJ2-5; D is perhaps TRBD2 (5 bases). The CDR3 spans 15 residues. V was shortened by 4 bases and J by 4 bases, with 16 bases between the two germline ends. Per the germline V gene, CDR1 is SGHTA and CDR2 is FQGNSA. Full variable domain (missing parts from reference TRBV7-2 and TRBJ2-5): GAGVSQSPSNKVTEKGKDVELRCDPISGHTALYWYRQSLGQGLEFLIYFQGNSAPDKSGLPSDRFSAERTGGSVSTLTIQRTQQEDSAVYLCASSSQLGPGETQYFGPGTRLLVL.

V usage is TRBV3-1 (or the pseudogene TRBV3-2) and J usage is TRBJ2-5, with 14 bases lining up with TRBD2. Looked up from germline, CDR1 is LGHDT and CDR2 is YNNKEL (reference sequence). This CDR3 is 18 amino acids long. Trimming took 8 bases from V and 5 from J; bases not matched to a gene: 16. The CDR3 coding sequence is TGTGCCAGCCGGGACGGGAGACTAGCGGGGGGGGGTCAGGAGACCCAGTACTTC. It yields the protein CASRDGRLAGGGQETQYF.